Each of the 10 T cell receptor beta chains below was sequenced from the same sample in a study of T cell responses to AZD1222 COVID-19 vaccine. Produced via immunoSEQ multiplex PCR; TCRdb's table is partial and in-frame only. The repertoire holds 75,000 to 85,000 clones, with more than 90% as singletons. The sequencing here drew on peripheral blood, taken on day 0 of AZD1222 vaccination. The source of these receptors is an adult in good health.

CDR3 protein: CATQRGPNEKLFF. CDR3 in DNA: TGTGCCACCCAAAGGGGACCTAATGAAAAACTGTTTTTT. The rearrangement links TRBV2 to TRBJ1-4; D is perhaps TRBD1 (5 bases). The CDR3 length is 13 residues. Between the trimmed V and J ends, which lost 10 bases and 3 bases, there was a span of 12 bases. The germline CDR1 and CDR2 sequences are SNHLY and FYNNEI.

The V gene is TRBV11-2, the J gene TRBJ1-3; D gene unclear. The CDR3 runs 16 residues. Trimming cost V 4 bases and J 3 bases, with 16 bases left between them. Germline CDR1 and CDR2: SGHAT and FQNNGV. The CDR3 sequence: CASSSPLQGFGNTIYF. CDR3 nucleotide sequence: TGTGCCAGCAGCTCCCCCTTACAAGGCTTTGGAAACACCATATATTTT.

This chain joins TRBV28 and TRBJ1-2; 8 bases are a match to TRBD1. In germline, CDR1 is MDHEN, CDR2 SYDVKM. The CDR3 has 18 amino acids. After removal of 5 bases from V and 0 bases from J, the junction contained 14 bases not matched to a gene. This chain's CDR3 is CASSETTGTGGSNYGYTF. The DNA of the CDR3 is TGTGCCAGCAGTGAAACGACCGGGACAGGCGGATCTAACTATGGCTACACCTTC.

The chain couples TRBV9 to TRBJ2-7; 8 positions match TRBD2. This CDR3 spans 15 amino acids. V lost 4 bases and J lost 7; bases outside the gene matches: 13. The V gene's germline CDR1 is SGDLS and CDR2 YYNGEE. In DNA form, the CDR3 reads TGTGCCAGCAGCTACAGCGGGAGTCCACTCGGGGAGCAGTACTTC. This translates into CASSYSGSPLGEQYF.

J is TRBJ2-3 and V is TRBV6-5; 7 bases are a match to TRBD2. Germline loops: CDR1 MNHEY, CDR2 SVGAGI. Trimming removed 8 bases from V and 1 base from J; junction bases left unmatched: 6. The CDR3 length is 14 residues. The CDR3 loop reads CASASTSGTDTQYF. CDR3 bases: TGTGCCAGCGCTTCTACTAGCGGCACAGATACGCAGTATTTT.

V usage is TRBV10-3 and J usage is TRBJ1-1, with 8 bases fitting TRBD1. CDR3 size: 17 residues. Germline CDR1 reads ENHRY; CDR2 reads SYGVKD. V lost 4 bases to trimming and J lost 1 base; unmatched junction nucleotides: 11. For the CDR3, the DNA is TGTGCCATCAGTGCCGGGACAGGACAGGGAGGGAACACTGAAGCTTTCTTT. Translating gives CAISAGTGQGGNTEAFF.

V and J are TRBV5-1 and TRBJ1-4; 7 bases are a match to TRBD1. This CDR3 region has 14 residues. Losses at the gene ends were 9 bases for V and 2 bases for J; bases not matched to a gene: 7. Germline values: CDR1 SGHRS, CDR2 YFSETQ. CDR3 nucleotide sequence: TGCGCCACCGGGGAGGGGGCGACTAATGAAAAACTGTTTTTT. Its translation is CATGEGATNEKLFF.

This sequence joins TRBV11-2 and TRBJ2-1; D is unclear. Trimming cost V 0 bases and J 8 bases, with 11 bases left between them. Germline CDR1 is SGHAT and CDR2 is FQNNGV. CDR3 size: 14 residues. This CDR3 is CASSLEVALYEQFF. The CDR3 DNA sequence: TGTGCCAGCAGCTTAGAGGTGGCCTTGTATGAGCAGTTCTTC.

This chain uses TRBV24-1 with TRBJ2-3, with D possibly TRBD2 on 6 matching bases. Germline-derived CDR1 and CDR2 are KGHDR and SFDVKD. This CDR3 region has 14 residues. V was cut by 6 bases and J by 1 base, with 10 bases left in between. Here the CDR3 reads CATSIGGGTDTQYF. The CDR3 DNA reads TGTGCCACCAGTATAGGAGGGGGCACAGATACGCAGTATTTT.

V usage is TRBV14 and J usage is TRBJ1-2; possible D gene TRBD1, 5 bases. The germline V gene has CDR1 SGHDN and CDR2 FVKESK. The CDR3 is 18 amino acids. Trimming left V 0 bases short and J 1 base short, with 18 bases between. CDR3 region: CASSQDERDGVFNYGYTF. In nucleotides, the CDR3 is TGTGCCAGCAGCCAAGACGAGCGGGACGGAGTATTTAACTATGGCTACACCTTC. The whole variable domain, filled in from reference TRBV14 and TRBJ1-2, reads EAGVTQFPSHSVIEKGQTVTLRCDPISGHDNLYWYRRVMGKEIKFLLHFVKESKQDESGMPNNRFLAERTGGTYSTLKVQPAELEDSGVYFCASSQDERDGVFNYGYTFGSGTRLTVV.